This TCR beta chain is drawn from a study of PD-1 blockade in classical Hodgkin lymphoma. In the study overall: The study gave patients nivolumab 3 mg/kg intravenously every 2 weeks. Study-wide results and caveats: Significant TCR diversity gains by C4D1 occurred in CD4+ but not CD8+ cells. Whoever responded completely had baseline diversity much like that seen in newly diagnosed patients.

Measured with immunoSEQ multiplex PCR; TCRdb has only the in-frame clones, and not every one. The sample lists some 38,000 clones, around 80% occurring once. There was relapse after autologous stem cell transplantation in every patient, and there was variation in brentuximab vedotin exposure. Best overall response was complete response, partial response or progressive disease in these relapsed/refractory classical Hodgkin lymphoma patients. With regard to this clone: Its antigen is as yet unknown.

V lost 6 bases to trimming and J lost 4 bases, with 25 bases between them. The CDR3 is 17 amino acids. The germline CDR1 and CDR2 sequences are SGHRS and YFSETQ. The chain combines TRBV5-1 with TRBJ1-1; D unresolved. The receptor was isolated from a human donor with classical Hodgkin lymphoma. The sequences come from peripheral blood mononuclear cells (PBMCs), collected before the second cycle of nivolumab. CDR3 DNA sequence: TGCGCCAGCACAAGCGGCGCGGTTGTCGTGGGTAGCACTGAAGCTTTCTTT. Amino acids: CASTSGAVVVGSTEAFF.